Following are 8 T cell receptor beta chains from one sample sequenced in a study of blood T cells in healthy people across ages. A sample-barcoded 5' primer and a J-beta primer mix were used in a second PCR of about 6 to 12 cycles. TCRdb reanalysed the 5' RACE reads using MiXCR and keeps one entry per CDR3 protein. Of fewer than 900,000 distinct CDR3 sequences listed, roughly 50% are singletons. Sequenced: blood. These receptors originate from a woman aged 60 to 75 in good health.

The rearrangement uses TRBV6-5 and TRBJ2-5; TRBD2 matches 12 bases. The last part of the DNA fits TRBJ2-7 better; the J call may be wrong. The CDR3 runs 17 residues. Germline lookup yields CDR1 MNHEY and CDR2 SVGAGI. In DNA form, the CDR3 reads TGTGCCAGCAGTTACGGCTCCACTAGCGGGAGGCCCTACGAGCAGTACTTC. Amino acids: CASSYGSTSGRPYEQYF.

The V gene is TRBV6-1, the J gene TRBJ1-1; 9 nucleotides align to TRBD1. Trimming removed 6 bases from V and 0 bases from J; junction bases left unmatched: 5. Germline values: CDR1 MNHNS, CDR2 SASEGT. The CDR3 totals 15 residues. CDR3 amino acids: CASRPTGGLNTEAFF. DNA for the CDR3: TGTGCCAGCAGGCCTACAGGGGGCTTGAACACTGAAGCTTTCTTT.

This clonotype was seen a few times. This chain links TRBV5-1 with TRBJ2-2, with D unclear. Germline loops: CDR1 SGHRS, CDR2 YFSETQ. This CDR3 comprises 15 residues. Trimming pared 1 base from V and 1 base from J, leaving 8 bases between. The CDR3: CASSLSVGNTGELFF. The DNA for the CDR3 is TGCGCCAGCAGCTTGTCCGTAGGGAACACCGGGGAGCTGTTTTTT.

This rearrangement joins TRBV27 to TRBJ1-6; D is unresolved. The germline V gene has CDR1 MNHEY and CDR2 SMNVEV (reference sequence). Trimming shortened V by 8 bases and J by 7 bases, and 12 bases separated the two germline ends. The CDR3 has 13 amino acids. CDR3: CASAGRLNSPLHF. Here the CDR3 DNA reads TGTGCCAGCGCAGGACGGCTAAATTCACCCCTCCACTTT.

The V call is TRBV4-3, the J call TRBJ2-7; 7 nucleotides match TRBD2. J was trimmed by 2 bases and V by 1 base; bases with no gene match: 5. CDR3 length equals 15 residues. CDR1 LGHNA and CDR2 YSLEER come from the germline V gene. CDR3 sequence reads: CASSQGEGYTYEQYF. In DNA, the CDR3 is TGCGCCAGCAGCCAAGGGGAGGGATATACCTACGAGCAGTACTTC.

The chain employs TRBV20-1 and TRBJ2-7; 8 nucleotides match TRBD2. The J call may be faulty, since TRBJ2-5 better matches the DNA end. This CDR3 contains 14 residues. Germline V gene lookup returns CDR1 DFQATT and CDR2 SNEGSKA (reference sequence). The chain's CDR3 is CSAPPAGARETQYF. DNA for the CDR3: TGCAGTGCTCCCCCAGCGGGAGCAAGGGAGACCCAGTACTTC.

The CDR3 loop is CASSLTAGGYNEQYF. In DNA form, the CDR3 reads TGTGCCAGCAGTTTAACTGCGGGAGGGTACAATGAGCAGTACTTC. This sequence joins TRBV12-3 or TRBV12-4 and TRBJ2-1; 9 bases are shared with TRBD2. The end of the DNA aligns better with TRBJ2-7, so the J call may be wrong. The CDR3 sequence is 15 residues long.

V and J are TRBV7-3 and TRBJ2-1; D perhaps matches TRBD2 (6 bases). The germline CDR1 and CDR2 sequences are SGHTA and FQGTGA. CDR3 length: 16 amino acids. The ends were cut back, 5 bases at V and 0 bases at J, with 14 bases in the middle. The CDR3 coding sequence is TGTGCCAGCAGCCTCGGGAGCCCGAGCTCCTACAATGAGCAGTTCTTC. The encoded protein is CASSLGSPSSYNEQFF.